This entry lists 20 T cell receptor beta chains sequenced from one sample in a study of T cells in Graves' hyperthyroidism and ophthalmopathy. There were TCR beta CDR3 regions amplified from RNA transcripts. Researchers ran a first-round RT-PCR on the TCR CDR3 using the HTBI primer set. TCRdb independently ran MiXCR on the multiplex PCR reads; one entry per CDR3 protein. Of 500,000 to 700,000 distinct CDR3 sequences in the sample, around 17% were seen once. Sequenced: blood. The origin of the receptors is a woman younger than 30 with Graves' hyperthyroidism.

The V and J genes are TRBV6-2 or TRBV6-3 and TRBJ2-3; 8 bases map to TRBD2. Germline V gives CDR1 MNHEY, CDR2 SVGEGT. The CDR3 is 15 residues long. Trimming took 5 bases from V and 6 from J; bases not matched to a gene: 10. The CDR3 DNA reads TGTGCCAGCAGTAGAGCGGGGGCCCCGACGGATACGCAGTATTTT. Amino acids: CASSRAGAPTDTQYF.

This clonotype was counted many times. The chain combines TRBV7-9 with TRBJ2-5, with D perhaps given as TRBD1 or TRBD2 (5 bases each). V gave up 6 bases and J gave up 5 bases, with 22 bases separating them. The CDR3 has 16 residues. Germline-derived CDR1 and CDR2 are SEHNR and FQNEAQ (reference sequence). CDR3 sequence (DNA): TGTGCCAGCAGTCCTCGGGGCACCTCGGCGAGGGAGACCCAGTACTTC. It specifies CASSPRGTSARETQYF. Complete variable domain (other parts from reference TRBV7-9 and TRBJ2-5): DTGVSQNPRHKITKRGQNVTFRCDPISEHNRLYWYRQTLGQGPEFLTYFQNEAQLEKSRLLSDRFSAERPKGSFSTLEIQRTEQGDSAMYLCASSPRGTSARETQYFGPGTRLLVL.

This clonotype was counted a few times. The chain carries TRBV2 and TRBJ2-7, with 7 nucleotides matching TRBD2. V lost 6 bases, J lost 0 bases, and 8 bases stayed unmatched. CDR1 is SNHLY and CDR2 is FYNNEI in the germline V gene. The CDR3 is 15 residues long. This chain's CDR3 is CASRPLAGLSYEQYF. As DNA, the CDR3 is TGTGCCAGCAGGCCATTAGCGGGTCTCTCCTACGAGCAGTACTTC.

The table lists this clonotype with many counts. The J gene is TRBJ2-5, the V gene TRBV3-1, with D unclear. This CDR3 is 11 amino acids long. The germline gives CDR1 LGHDT, CDR2 YNNKEL (reference sequence). With 1 base removed from V and 6 bases from J, the gap between germline ends came to 3 bases. CDR3 protein: CASSQVQTQYF. As DNA, the CDR3 is TGTGCCAGCAGCCAAGTTCAGACCCAGTACTTC.

The chain uses TRBV5-4 and TRBJ2-7, with D possibly being TRBD1 or TRBD2 (6 bases each). The CDR3 totals 15 residues. V dropped 2 bases and J dropped 5 bases, with 17 bases sitting between them. Germline V gene sequence: CDR1 SGHNT, CDR2 YYREEE (reference sequence). The CDR3 sequence: CASSFERGARNEQYF. The CDR3 DNA sequence: TGTGCCAGCAGCTTTGAGAGGGGGGCGAGGAACGAGCAGTACTTC.

This clonotype was observed many times. The rearrangement uses TRBV3-1 and TRBJ2-7; D unresolved. Per the germline V gene, CDR1 is LGHDT and CDR2 is YNNKEL (reference sequence). Deletions cut 1 base from V and 2 bases from J, with 15 bases between. CDR3 length equals 16 residues. The chain's CDR3 is CASSQAPRSDTYEQYF. The CDR3 coding sequence is TGTGCCAGCAGCCAAGCCCCCAGGAGCGACACCTACGAGCAGTACTTC.

This clonotype was seen more than once but under ten times. The chain recombines TRBV28 with TRBJ2-1; D might be TRBD2 (6 bases). This CDR3 has 18 residues. Germline lookup yields CDR1 MDHEN and CDR2 SYDVKM. V was cut by 2 bases and J by 3 bases, with 20 bases left in between. The DNA for the CDR3 is TGTGCCAGCAGTTTACATTCCGGCCTAGCGAGGAACTACAATGAGCAGTTCTTC. This gives the protein CASSLHSGLARNYNEQFF.

Many counts were recorded for this clonotype. This chain joins TRBV2 and TRBJ1-5; TRBD1 is a possible D gene (5 bases). Looked up from germline, CDR1 is SNHLY and CDR2 is FYNNEI. With 2 bases removed from V and 2 bases from J, the gap between germline ends came to 10 bases. This CDR3 is built from 15 residues. The CDR3 sequence: CASSEPRDGNQPQHF. The CDR3 DNA is TGTGCCAGCAGTGAACCCCGGGACGGCAATCAGCCCCAGCATTTT.

The chain recombines TRBV24-1 with TRBJ1-1; D is ambiguous. CDR3 length: 15 residues. Trimming took off 3 bases at V and 1 base at J, with 11 bases between the two ends. The germline CDR1 and CDR2 sequences are KGHDR and SFDVKD. Here the CDR3 reads CATSDPSTGNTEAFF. DNA of the CDR3: TGTGCCACCAGTGATCCCTCAACTGGGAACACTGAAGCTTTCTTT.

This clonotype was counted many times. The chain links TRBV24-1 to TRBJ2-5; D is undetermined. The CDR3 sequence is 16 residues long. Germline-derived CDR1 and CDR2 are KGHDR and SFDVKD. Trimming removed 2 bases from V and 3 bases from J, with 15 bases in between. CDR3 protein: CATSDSSSRSEETQYF. For the CDR3, the DNA is TGTGCCACCAGTGATTCGTCGAGTCGGTCCGAAGAGACCCAGTACTTC.

CDR3 DNA sequence: TGCGCCAGCAGCCAAGATCCCCCAGGGGGCACGCCCCAGCATTTT. This gives the protein CASSQDPPGGTPQHF. The chain uses TRBV4-1 and TRBJ1-5, with 8 bases identical to TRBD1. The CDR3 totals 15 residues. Germline V gene data show CDR1 as MGHRA and CDR2 as YSYEKL. V lost 0 bases, J lost 9 bases, and 7 bases stayed unmatched.

This clonotype showed up many times. V usage is TRBV11-2 and J usage is TRBJ1-1; D gene unclear. V shed 6 bases and J shed 6 bases, with 17 bases lying between them. CDR3 length: 14 amino acids. Looked up from germline, CDR1 is SGHAT and CDR2 is FQNNGV. The CDR3 DNA reads as TGTGCCAGCAGGACCTTCAGAGGCGGGGCTGAAGCTTTCTTT. This codes for CASRTFRGGAEAFF.

This clonotype was counted at least ten times. J is TRBJ1-1 and V is TRBV2; D perhaps matches TRBD1 (6 bases). Germline CDR1 is SNHLY and CDR2 is FYNNEI. The CDR3 consists of 15 residues. The V gene lost 4 bases and the J gene lost 0 bases, with 12 bases spanning the gap. The CDR3 DNA is TGTGCCAGCAGTGGGTATGACAGGTTGAACACTGAAGCTTTCTTT. This codes for CASSGYDRLNTEAFF.

This clonotype was seen many times. The chain links TRBV2 to TRBJ1-2; weak D call: TRBD1 (6 bases). Per the germline V gene, CDR1 is SNHLY and CDR2 is FYNNEI. V lost 7 bases to trimming and J lost 4 bases, with 13 bases between them. CDR3 size: 13 residues. The CDR3 spells CASNPDRFYGYTF. DNA of the CDR3: TGTGCCAGCAACCCGGACAGATTCTATGGCTACACCTTC.

A few counts support this clonotype. The chain has TRBV20-1 and TRBJ2-3; possible D gene TRBD1, 5 bases. The CDR3 is made up of 13 amino acids. V lost 3 bases and J lost 10, with 17 bases in between. Germline CDR1 DFQATT, CDR2 SNEGSKA (reference sequence). In nucleotides, the CDR3 is TGCAGTGCTAGTGTGGCAGGGTATAACGCGCAGTATTTT. Translated: CSASVAGYNAQYF.

This clonotype was seen ten or more times. This chain links TRBV27 with TRBJ2-2; 7 bases align to TRBD1. The CDR3 loop spans 15 amino acids. Germline CDR1 and CDR2: MNHEY and SMNVEV (reference sequence). Trimming removed 6 bases from V and 4 bases from J; junction bases left unmatched: 8. As DNA, the CDR3 is TGTGCCAGCAGCCCAGGGACAGAAGCCACCGGGGAGCTGTTTTTT. Encoded protein: CASSPGTEATGELFF.

The table lists this clonotype with many counts. CDR3 residues: CASSRTGMNTEAFF. The CDR3, as DNA: TGTGCCAGCAGTCGGACAGGGATGAACACTGAAGCTTTCTTT. The rearrangement uses TRBV5-5 and TRBJ1-1; 8 nucleotides align to TRBD1. Germline V gene sequence: CDR1 SGHKS, CDR2 YYEKEE (reference sequence). V dropped 5 bases and J dropped 0; count of bases not matched to a gene: 3. The CDR3 covers 14 residues.

This clonotype was seen at least ten times. This chain links TRBV10-3 with TRBJ1-2, with D uncertain. This CDR3 contains 14 residues. The germline gives CDR1 ENHRY, CDR2 SYGVKD. The V and J ends lost 4 bases and 3 bases respectively, with 12 bases between them. The CDR3 spells CAISGGQSDYGYTF. The DNA for the CDR3 is TGTGCCATCAGTGGAGGTCAGAGTGACTATGGCTACACCTTC.

This clonotype has more than one count but fewer than ten. The CDR3 does not end in the conserved phenylalanine or tryptophan, so this is likely a read error. This chain links TRBV6-5 with TRBJ2-7; TRBD1 might be the D (5 bases). Looked up from germline, CDR1 is MNHEY and CDR2 is SVGAGI. The CDR3 runs 12 residues. The V end lost 4 bases, the J end lost 3 bases, and 7 bases lay between the germline ends. The CDR3, as DNA: TGTGCCAGCAGTTTAGACAGCTACGAGCAGTACCTC. It is translated as CASSLDSYEQYL.

The rearrangement joins TRBV30 to TRBJ2-3; tentatively, D is TRBD2 (5 bases). This CDR3 has 15 amino acids. The V gene lost 0 bases and the J gene lost 0 bases, with 10 bases spanning the gap. CDR1 and CDR2 (germline): GTSNPN, SVGIG (reference sequence). In DNA form, the CDR3 reads TGTGCCTGGAGTGTAGGGCGGGTTAGCACAGATACGCAGTATTTT. This translates into CAWSVGRVSTDTQYF.